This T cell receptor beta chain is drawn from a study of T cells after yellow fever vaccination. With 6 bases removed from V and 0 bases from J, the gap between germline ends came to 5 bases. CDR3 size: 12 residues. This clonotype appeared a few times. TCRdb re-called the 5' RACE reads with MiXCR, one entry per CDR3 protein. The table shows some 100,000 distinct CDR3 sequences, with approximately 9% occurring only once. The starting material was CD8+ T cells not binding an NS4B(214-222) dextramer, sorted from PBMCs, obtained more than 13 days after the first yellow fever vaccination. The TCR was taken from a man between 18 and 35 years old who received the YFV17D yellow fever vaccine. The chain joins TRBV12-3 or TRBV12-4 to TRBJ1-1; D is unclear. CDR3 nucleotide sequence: TGTGCCAGCAGAGTCATGAACACTGAAGCTTTCTTT. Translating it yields CASRVMNTEAFF.